A single sample is the source of the 9 T cell receptor beta chains below, sequenced in a study of cytomegalovirus exposure and HLA in healthy donors. The PCR contained 60 Vbeta and 13 Jbeta primers. Measured with immunoSEQ multiplex PCR; TCRdb has only the in-frame clones, and not every one. Counted here are around 150,000 clones, 65% to 85% occurring once; the ten biggest clones make up approximately 2.5%. What was sequenced was PBMCs. These receptors were taken from a man aged 50 or older in good health and CMV-seronegative.

This chain links TRBV27 with TRBJ2-6, with D tentatively TRBD1 (6 bases). The V and J ends lost 1 base and 0 bases respectively, with 10 bases between them. Germline CDR1 MNHEY, CDR2 SMNVEV (reference sequence). The CDR3 sequence is 17 residues long. The CDR3, as DNA: TGTGCCAGCAGTTTATTTGGGACAACCTCTGGGGCCAACGTCCTGACTTTC. The encoded protein is CASSLFGTTSGANVLTF.

V is TRBV6-5 and J is TRBJ1-2; 9 bases align to TRBD1. Trimming took 8 bases from V and 4 from J; bases not matched to a gene: 8. The CDR3 has 14 residues. Germline loops: CDR1 MNHEY, CDR2 SVGAGI. The CDR3 loop is CASGTGQGSYGYTF. The CDR3 DNA sequence: TGTGCCAGCGGAACGGGACAGGGAAGCTATGGCTACACCTTC.

V and J are TRBV5-4 and TRBJ2-3, with 8 bases matching TRBD2. V lost 4 bases, J lost 2 bases, and 9 bases stayed unmatched. The germline V gene encodes CDR1 SGHNT and CDR2 YYREEE (reference sequence). The CDR3 extends over 16 amino acids. CDR3 region: CASSPGLGDVTDTQYF. The CDR3 DNA follows: TGTGCCAGCAGCCCGGGACTAGGGGATGTCACAGATACGCAGTATTTT. Full variable domain (missing parts from reference TRBV5-4 and TRBJ2-3): ETGVTQSPTHLIKTRGQQVTLRCSSQSGHNTVSWYQQALGQGPQFIFQYYREEENGRGNFPPRFSGLQFPNYSSELNVNALELDDSALYLCASSPGLGDVTDTQYFGPGTRLTVL.

V gene TRBV29-1 combines with J gene TRBJ2-1, with D possibly TRBD2 on 5 matching bases. The germline V gene has CDR1 SQVTM and CDR2 ANQGSEA. Trimming removed 2 bases from V and 0 bases from J, with 14 bases in between. The CDR3 length is 16 residues. The CDR3 loop is CSVEYWRVGSYNEQFF. The DNA for the CDR3 is TGCAGCGTTGAATATTGGCGGGTGGGCTCCTACAATGAGCAGTTCTTC.

The rearrangement links TRBV5-1 to TRBJ1-2, with 9 bases identical to TRBD1. Trimming at V came to 2 bases and at J to 10 bases, leaving 9 bases not matched to a gene. CDR3 length: 14 amino acids. Germline V gene lookup returns CDR1 SGHRS and CDR2 YFSETQ. The CDR3 reads CASSFGTGTLDYTF. The CDR3 nucleotides are TGCGCCAGCAGCTTCGGGACAGGGACCCTCGACTACACCTTC. Full variable domain (outside the CDR3, taken from reference TRBV5-1 and TRBJ1-2): KAGVTQTPRYLIKTRGQQVTLSCSPISGHRSVSWYQQTPGQGLQFLFEYFSETQRNKGNFPGRFSGRQFSNSRSEMNVSTLELGDSALYLCASSFGTGTLDYTFGSGTRLTVV.

The chain combines TRBV2 with TRBJ2-3, with no clear D. Looked up from germline, CDR1 is SNHLY and CDR2 is FYNNEI. V was clipped by 4 bases and J by 0 bases, with 14 bases between them. The CDR3 has 16 residues. The CDR3 coding sequence is TGTGCCAGCAGTGGAGGTAGGAGCTCTAGCACAGATACGCAGTATTTT. Translated: CASSGGRSSSTDTQYF.

The V call is TRBV7-3, the J call TRBJ2-7, with TRBD1 matching 7 bases. The J segment lost 12 bases and the V segment lost 5 bases, leaving 16 bases of the junction unmatched. The CDR3 sequence is 14 residues long. Per the germline V gene, CDR1 is SGHTA and CDR2 is FQGTGA. The CDR3 protein is CASSPGQVPHGPYF. For the CDR3, the DNA is TGTGCCAGCAGCCCTGGACAGGTTCCCCATGGCCCGTACTTC.

Here the CDR3 reads CASSPGQGARGYTF. In DNA form, the CDR3 reads TGTGCCAGCAGCCCGGGACAGGGGGCGAGAGGCTACACCTTC. This chain links TRBV28 with TRBJ1-2; the match to TRBD1 covers 12 bases. V was clipped by 6 bases and J by 8 bases; unmatched bases: 7. This CDR3 has 14 amino acids. CDR1 is MDHEN and CDR2 is SYDVKM in the germline V gene.

This rearrangement joins TRBV19 to TRBJ1-1, with D perhaps matching TRBD1 (6 bases). V was clipped by 5 bases and J by 1 base, with 8 bases between them. The CDR3 covers 13 residues. The germline V gene encodes CDR1 LNHDA and CDR2 SQIVND (reference sequence). The CDR3 nucleotides read TGTGCCAGTAGTCGACAGGAGAACACTGAAGCTTTCTTT. Its translation: CASSRQENTEAFF.